This TCR beta chain is drawn from a study of tumor and adjacent non-tumor tissue in lung cancer. Study in general: Samples averaged around 3.9 million productive TCRbeta reads each.

In the case of this clonotype: Its antigen remains unknown.

TCRbeta libraries were built with three rounds of nested PCR, modified from ARM-PCR. Each CDR3 protein is one row after TCRdb ran MiXCR on the multiplex PCR reads. The table lists roughly 220,000 distinct CDR3 sequences, less than 80% of them singletons, with approximately 25% in the top ten. CDR1 is MDHEN and CDR2 is SYDVKM in the germline V gene. The CDR3 loop spans 15 amino acids. V dropped 5 bases and J dropped 11; count of bases not matched to a gene: 14. This sample's RNA came from whole unsorted tissue. Study-wide results and caveats: Normal lung showed higher cumulative top 100 clone frequency than tumor. Compared with tumor, normal lung showed significantly lower TCR diversity.

This TCR derives from a man aged 55 to 70 with non-small cell lung cancer. The V gene is TRBV28, the J gene TRBJ1-5; 8 bases line up with TRBD1. Input material: lung tumor tissue. The CDR3 sequence is CASSPPGQGVLSQHF. The CDR3 region has the DNA TGTGCCAGCAGTCCCCCAGGACAGGGAGTTTTGTCCCAGCATTTT.